This TCR beta chain was documented in a study of shared clonotypes between healthy human individuals. Study overall: CD4 naive and CD4 memory each took three plates per donor, while CD8 naive took two and CD8 memory one.

Whole-study findings and limits: Among several donors, about 5% of naive CD4 clonotypes were found in common. What naive subsets generally showed was a larger estimated richness than memory subsets showed.

Using immunoSEQ multiplex PCR, the repertoire was profiled, and TCRdb retains in-frame clones only, with some absent. Among about 580,000 clones, 98% were seen once, and the ten largest hold approximately 0.3%. Concerning this clone: What it binds is not known.

V dropped 5 bases and J dropped 0 bases, with 9 bases sitting between them. Germline CDR1 and CDR2: SGHVS and FQNEAQ. The CDR3 consists of 14 residues. Naive CD8 cells were CD45RO-negative, positively selected for CCR7, excluding terminally differentiated effector memory CD45RA+ cells. Sequenced sample: naive CD8+ T cells sorted from blood. This chain links TRBV7-8 with TRBJ2-3; D uncertain. The TCR was taken from a man aged 30 to 45 in good health. This CDR3 is CASSPPASTDTQYF. The CDR3 nucleotides read TGTGCCAGCAGCCCCCCCGCTAGCACAGATACGCAGTATTTT.